The following is a T cell receptor beta chain sequence with its context. The table lists this clonotype with many counts. This receptor's antigen is unknown. No much larger clone exists at a distance of one base, and base qualities are not known. The data were taken from a study of CD8 T cells in ankylosing spondylitis (dated by TCRdb to the late 2010s). In terms of the full investigation: The study profiled T cell receptor beta repertoires in healthy donors and ankylosing spondylitis patients to find disease-linked TCR variants. Peripheral blood samples were taken, and synovial fluid was additionally collected from ankylosing spondylitis patients. In total, the full study cohort was made up of about 110 healthy donors and 25 ankylosing spondylitis patients.

Paper-wide results and their limitations: A CD8+ phenotype was shown by the disease-linked clones, which were found at relatively low frequencies in peripheral blood. Some motif variants had previously been reported in the synovial fluid and blood of reactive arthritis patients, which suggests shared mechanisms of disease initiation. The disease-linked clones were reported as significantly enriched in matched synovial fluid samples from ankylosing spondylitis patients. Blood from ankylosing spondylitis patients appeared to be characterized by a TCR beta motif composed of several highly homologous amino acid variants.

For sequencing, an Illumina HiSeq 2500 was employed. Quantitative 5'-RACE with molecular barcodes was used to prepare TCR beta libraries. The source study handled its data this way. A new computational method based on a probabilistic model of VDJ rearrangement was used to identify disease-linked TCR variants. TCRdb passed the public sequencing reads through fastp at Q25 and MiXCR, retaining productive beta sequences. Identical CDR3 protein sequences are pooled into one entry, listed with their most common genes and DNA. These V and J calls are TCRdb output, not the study's own analysis. Counted in this sample were about 250,000 distinct CDR3 sequences; around 8% of them appeared once. In total, the top ten clones hold 4% to 5% of the sample. The origin of this receptor is a female donor with ankylosing spondylitis or in good health (not recorded which). The sequenced sample consisted of blood, either unsorted or a sorted T cell fraction (not recorded which).

The DNA reads TGTGCCAGCAGGATCACAGATACGCAGTATTTT. Translation gives CASRITDTQYF. Recombination joined TRBV7-9 with TRBJ2-3, with the identity of the D gene unclear. At the junction V is shortened by 6 bases and J by 2 bases, with 3 bases in between. Including the terminal cysteine and phenylalanine, the CDR3 comprises 11 residues. Only the CDR3 region is kept as DNA, spanning 33 bases read in frame from base 1. CDR1 SEHNR and CDR2 FQNEAQ are derived from the germline V gene (reference sequence).